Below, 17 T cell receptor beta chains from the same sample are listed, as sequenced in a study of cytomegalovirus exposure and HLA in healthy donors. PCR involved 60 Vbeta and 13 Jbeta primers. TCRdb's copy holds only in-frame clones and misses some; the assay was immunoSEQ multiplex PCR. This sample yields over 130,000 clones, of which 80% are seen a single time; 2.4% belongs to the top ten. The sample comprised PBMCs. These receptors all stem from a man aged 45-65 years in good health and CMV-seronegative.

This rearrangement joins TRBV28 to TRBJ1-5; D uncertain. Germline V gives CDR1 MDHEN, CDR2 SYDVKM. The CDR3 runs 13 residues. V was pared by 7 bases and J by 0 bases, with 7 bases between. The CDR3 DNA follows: TGTGCCAGCACCCCAGTTAGCAATCAGCCCCAGCATTTT. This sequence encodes CASTPVSNQPQHF.

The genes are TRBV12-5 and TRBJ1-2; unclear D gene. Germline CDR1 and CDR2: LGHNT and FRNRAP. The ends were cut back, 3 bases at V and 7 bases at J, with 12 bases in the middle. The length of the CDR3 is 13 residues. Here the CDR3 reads CASGFGAGFGYTF. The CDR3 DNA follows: TGTGCTAGTGGTTTTGGCGCGGGGTTTGGCTACACCTTC.

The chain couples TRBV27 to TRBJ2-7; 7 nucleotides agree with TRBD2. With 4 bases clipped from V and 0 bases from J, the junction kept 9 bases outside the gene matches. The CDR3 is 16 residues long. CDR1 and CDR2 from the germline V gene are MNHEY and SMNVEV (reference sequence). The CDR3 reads CASSSSTSRSSYEQYF. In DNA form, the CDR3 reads TGTGCCAGCAGTTCGTCGACTAGCCGGAGCTCCTACGAGCAGTACTTC.

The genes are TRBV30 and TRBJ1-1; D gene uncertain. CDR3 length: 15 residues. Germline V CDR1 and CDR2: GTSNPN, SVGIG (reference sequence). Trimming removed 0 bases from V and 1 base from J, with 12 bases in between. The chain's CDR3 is CAWSVRRRGNTEAFF. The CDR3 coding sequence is TGTGCCTGGAGTGTACGCCGCCGGGGGAACACTGAAGCTTTCTTT.

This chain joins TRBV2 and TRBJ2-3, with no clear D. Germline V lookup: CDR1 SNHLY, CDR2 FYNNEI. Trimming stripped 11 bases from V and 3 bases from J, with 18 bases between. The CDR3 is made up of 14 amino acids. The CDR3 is CAWKRLVGTDTQYF. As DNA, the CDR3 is TGTGCCTGGAAGAGACTGGTCGGAACAGATACGCAGTATTTT.

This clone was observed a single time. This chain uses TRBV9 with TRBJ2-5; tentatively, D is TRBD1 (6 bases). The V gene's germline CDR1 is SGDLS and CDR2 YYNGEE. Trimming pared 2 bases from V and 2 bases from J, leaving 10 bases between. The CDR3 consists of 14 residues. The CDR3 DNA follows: TGTGCCAGCAGCGTCGGACAGCGACAAGAGACCCAGTACTTC. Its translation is CASSVGQRQETQYF.

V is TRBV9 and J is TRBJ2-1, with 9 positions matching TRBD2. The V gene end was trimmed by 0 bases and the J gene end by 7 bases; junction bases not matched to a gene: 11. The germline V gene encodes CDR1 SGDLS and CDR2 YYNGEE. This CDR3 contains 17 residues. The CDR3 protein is CASSVGGGGASRNEQFF. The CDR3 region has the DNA TGTGCCAGCAGCGTAGGAGGCGGGGGGGCTAGTAGGAATGAGCAGTTCTTC.

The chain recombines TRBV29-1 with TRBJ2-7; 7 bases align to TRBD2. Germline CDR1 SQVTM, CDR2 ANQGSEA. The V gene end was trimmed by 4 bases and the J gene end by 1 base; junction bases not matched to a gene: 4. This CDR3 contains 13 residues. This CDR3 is CSVAPSGSYEQYF. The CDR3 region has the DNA TGCAGCGTTGCGCCTAGCGGATCCTACGAGCAGTACTTC.

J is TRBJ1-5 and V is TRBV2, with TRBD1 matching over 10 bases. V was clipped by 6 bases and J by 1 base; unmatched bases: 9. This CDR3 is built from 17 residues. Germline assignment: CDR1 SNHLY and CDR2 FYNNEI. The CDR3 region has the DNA TGTGCCAGCAGCCAGGACAGGGGGAACCCCAGCAATCAGCCCCAGCATTTT. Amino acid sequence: CASSQDRGNPSNQPQHF.

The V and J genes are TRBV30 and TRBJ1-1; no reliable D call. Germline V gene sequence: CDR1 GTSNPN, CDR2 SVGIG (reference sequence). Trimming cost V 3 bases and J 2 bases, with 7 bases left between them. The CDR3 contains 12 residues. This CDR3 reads CAWSLTNTEAFF. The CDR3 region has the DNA TGTGCCTGGAGCTTAACTAACACTGAAGCTTTCTTT.

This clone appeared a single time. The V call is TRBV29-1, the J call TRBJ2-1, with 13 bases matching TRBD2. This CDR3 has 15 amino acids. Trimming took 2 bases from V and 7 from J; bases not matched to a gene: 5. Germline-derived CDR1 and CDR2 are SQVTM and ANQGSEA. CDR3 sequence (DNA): TGCAGCGTTGAACGGACTAGCGGGAGTGATAATGAGCAGTTCTTC. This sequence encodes CSVERTSGSDNEQFF.

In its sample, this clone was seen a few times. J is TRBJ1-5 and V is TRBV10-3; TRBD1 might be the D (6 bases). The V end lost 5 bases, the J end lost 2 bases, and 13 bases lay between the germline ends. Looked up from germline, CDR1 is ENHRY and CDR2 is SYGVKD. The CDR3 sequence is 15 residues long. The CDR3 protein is CAISTTGNGNQPQHF. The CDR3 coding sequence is TGTGCCATCAGTACGACAGGTAATGGCAATCAGCCCCAGCATTTT.

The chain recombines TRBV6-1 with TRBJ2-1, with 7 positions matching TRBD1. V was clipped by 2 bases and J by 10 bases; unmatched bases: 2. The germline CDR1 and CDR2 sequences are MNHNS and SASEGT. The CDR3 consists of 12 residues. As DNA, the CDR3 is TGTGCCAGCAGTGAAATGACAGGGGAGCAGTTCTTC. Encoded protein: CASSEMTGEQFF.

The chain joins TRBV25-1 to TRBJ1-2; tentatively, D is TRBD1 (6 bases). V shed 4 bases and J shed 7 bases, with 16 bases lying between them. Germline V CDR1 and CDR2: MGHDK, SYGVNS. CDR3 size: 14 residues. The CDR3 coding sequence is TGTGCCAGCAGTGTACAGGGTGGAGAGAGTGGCTACACCTTC. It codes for CASSVQGGESGYTF.

In nucleotides, the CDR3 is TGTGCCAGCAGCCATTCGGGACAGATTAACTCTGGAAACACCATATATTTT. It is translated as CASSHSGQINSGNTIYF. The rearrangement links TRBV11-3 to TRBJ1-3; 7 nucleotides match TRBD1. Per the germline V gene, CDR1 is SGHNT and CDR2 is YENEEA. J gave up 0 bases and V 5 bases, and 10 bases lay outside the gene matches. The CDR3 extends over 17 amino acids.

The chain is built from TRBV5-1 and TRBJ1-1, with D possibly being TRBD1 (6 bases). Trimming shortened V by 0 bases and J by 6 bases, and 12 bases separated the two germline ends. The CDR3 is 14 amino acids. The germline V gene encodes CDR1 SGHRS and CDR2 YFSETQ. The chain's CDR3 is CASSLGGPVPEAFF. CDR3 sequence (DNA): TGCGCCAGCAGCTTGGGGGGGCCCGTCCCTGAAGCTTTCTTT.

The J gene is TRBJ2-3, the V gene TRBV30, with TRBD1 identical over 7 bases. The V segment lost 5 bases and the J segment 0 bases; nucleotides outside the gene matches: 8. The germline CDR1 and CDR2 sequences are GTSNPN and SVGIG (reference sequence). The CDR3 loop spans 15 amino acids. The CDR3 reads CAWSPGTASTDTQYF. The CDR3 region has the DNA TGTGCCTGGTCACCCGGGACAGCCAGCACAGATACGCAGTATTTT.